The clone carrying this T cell receptor beta chain was recorded at least ten times. Its target is unknown. Preparation of the TCRbeta library involved a method that used unique molecular identifiers. MiXCR, applied by TCRdb to the PCR reads, yields one record per CDR3 protein. Of 600,000 to 700,000 distinct CDR3 sequences in the sample, around 12% were seen once. These data come from a study of T-cell reconstitution after alpha-beta-depleted transplantation in children. Findings of the study overall: Surviving recipient T cells and intrathymic progenitors accounted for some patients' high TCRbeta diversity at day 60. A year had passed since transplant, and T-cell counts and diversity by then came mostly from newly produced T cells.

The CDR3 is 15 residues long. V shed 3 bases, J shed 4 bases, and the junction held 7 bases outside the gene matches. Germline V gene lookup returns CDR1 DFQATT and CDR2 SNEGSKA (reference sequence). The source material was PBMCs, sampled before TCRalphabeta/CD19-depleted stem cell transplant. The receptor's source is a girl aged 2 to 10 with congenital amegakaryocytic thrombocytopenia, due to receive a stem cell transplant. The V gene is TRBV20-1, the J gene TRBJ2-3, with 10 bases that match TRBD2. The CDR3 DNA is TGCAGTGCTAGCTTCGGGACTAGCGTTGCAGATACGCAGTATTTT. Encoded protein: CSASFGTSVADTQYF.